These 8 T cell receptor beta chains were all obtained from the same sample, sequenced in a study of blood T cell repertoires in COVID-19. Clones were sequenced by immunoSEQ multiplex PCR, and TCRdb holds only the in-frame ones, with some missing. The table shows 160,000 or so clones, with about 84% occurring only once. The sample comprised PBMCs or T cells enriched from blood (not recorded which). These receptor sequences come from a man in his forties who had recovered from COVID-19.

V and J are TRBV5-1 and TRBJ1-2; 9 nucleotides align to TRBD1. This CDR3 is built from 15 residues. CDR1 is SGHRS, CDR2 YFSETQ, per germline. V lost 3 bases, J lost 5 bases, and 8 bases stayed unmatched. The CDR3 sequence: CASSWDRALGYGYTF. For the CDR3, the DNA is TGCGCCAGCAGCTGGGACAGGGCGTTGGGATATGGCTACACCTTC.

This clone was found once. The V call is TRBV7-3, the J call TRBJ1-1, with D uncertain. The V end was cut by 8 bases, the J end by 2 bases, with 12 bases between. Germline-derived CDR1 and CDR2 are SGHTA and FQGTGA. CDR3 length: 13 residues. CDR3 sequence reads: CASSPGSNTEAFF. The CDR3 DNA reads TGTGCCAGCTCCCCGGGTTCCAACACTGAAGCTTTCTTT.

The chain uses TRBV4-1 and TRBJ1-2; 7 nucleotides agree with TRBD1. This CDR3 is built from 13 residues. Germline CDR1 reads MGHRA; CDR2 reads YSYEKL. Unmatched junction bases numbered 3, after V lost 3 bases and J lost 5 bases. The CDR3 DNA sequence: TGCGCCAGCAGCCAGGGGACAGTTTATGGCTACACCTTC. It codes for CASSQGTVYGYTF.

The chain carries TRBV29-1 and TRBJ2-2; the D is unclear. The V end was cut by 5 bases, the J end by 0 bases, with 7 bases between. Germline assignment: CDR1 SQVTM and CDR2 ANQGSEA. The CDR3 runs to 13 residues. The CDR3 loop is CSVYNANTGELFF. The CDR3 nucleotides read TGCAGCGTTTACAACGCGAACACCGGGGAGCTGTTTTTT.

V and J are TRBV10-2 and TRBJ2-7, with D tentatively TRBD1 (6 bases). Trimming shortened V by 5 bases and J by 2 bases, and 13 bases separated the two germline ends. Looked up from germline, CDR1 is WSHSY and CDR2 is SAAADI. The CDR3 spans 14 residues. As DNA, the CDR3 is TGCGCCAGCAGTTTGCCCAGGGGAGCCTACGAGCAGTACGTC. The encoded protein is CASSLPRGAYEQYV.

For the CDR3, the DNA is TGTGCCAGCAAGACAGACCCTATGGACATTCAGTACTTC. Protein product: CASKTDPMDIQYF. This chain links TRBV19 with TRBJ2-4; possibly TRBD1 for D (5 bases). This CDR3 has 13 amino acids. V lost 9 bases and J 8 bases, leaving 17 bases between the germline ends. Per the germline V gene, CDR1 is LNHDA and CDR2 is SQIVND (reference sequence).

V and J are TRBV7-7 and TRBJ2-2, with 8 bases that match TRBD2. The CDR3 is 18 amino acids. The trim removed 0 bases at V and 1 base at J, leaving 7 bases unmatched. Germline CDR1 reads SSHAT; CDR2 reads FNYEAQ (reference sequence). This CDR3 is CASSLAVGSGVNTGELFF. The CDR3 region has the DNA TGTGCCAGCAGCTTAGCGGTCGGTAGCGGGGTGAACACCGGGGAGCTGTTTTTT.

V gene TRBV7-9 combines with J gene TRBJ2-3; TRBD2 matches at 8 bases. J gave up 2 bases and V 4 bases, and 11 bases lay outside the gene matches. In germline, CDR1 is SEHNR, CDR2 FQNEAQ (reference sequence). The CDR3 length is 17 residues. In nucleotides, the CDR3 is TGTGCCAGCAGCTCACTCCCGGCGGGGGGCCCCACAGATACGCAGTATTTT. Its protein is CASSSLPAGGPTDTQYF.